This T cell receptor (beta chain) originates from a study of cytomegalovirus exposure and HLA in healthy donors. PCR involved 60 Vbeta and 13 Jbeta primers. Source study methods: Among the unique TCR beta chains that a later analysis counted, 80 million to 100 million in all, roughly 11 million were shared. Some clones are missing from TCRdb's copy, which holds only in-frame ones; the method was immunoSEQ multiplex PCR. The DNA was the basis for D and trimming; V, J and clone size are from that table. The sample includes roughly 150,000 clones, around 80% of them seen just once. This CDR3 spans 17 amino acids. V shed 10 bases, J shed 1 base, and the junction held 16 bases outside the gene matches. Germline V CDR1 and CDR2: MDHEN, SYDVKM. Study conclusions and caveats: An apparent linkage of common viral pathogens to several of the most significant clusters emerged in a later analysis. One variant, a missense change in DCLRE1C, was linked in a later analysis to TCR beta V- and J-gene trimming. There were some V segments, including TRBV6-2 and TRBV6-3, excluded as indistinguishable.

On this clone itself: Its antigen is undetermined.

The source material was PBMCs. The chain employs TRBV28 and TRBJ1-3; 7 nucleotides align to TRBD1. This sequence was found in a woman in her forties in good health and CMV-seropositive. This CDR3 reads CATAGGQLLFSGNTIYF. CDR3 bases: TGTGCCACCGCAGGGGGACAGCTCCTATTTTCTGGAAACACCATATATTTT.